A selection of T cell receptor beta chains follows, all from one sample in a study of T cell responses to AZD1222 COVID-19 vaccine. Generated by immunoSEQ multiplex PCR, the TCRdb table keeps only in-frame clones and is missing some. The repertoire includes roughly 180,000 clones, about nine tenths of them detected once, and about 3% sits in the top ten. This sample comprised peripheral blood, obtained on day 0 of MenACWY control vaccination. These receptors came from an adult in good health. Each CDR3 is given with its conserved first and last residue. A D gene is named only where the DNA matches it firmly. Where a row states a size, it is once, few, many or the class of an expanded clone; other rows omit it.

>TRBV28|-|TRBJ2-7|-
CASTDYKYEQYF
TGTGCCAGCACGGACTATAAGTACGAGCAGTACTTC
>TRBV28|TRBD1|TRBJ1-2|-
CASSLLPGQGPIYGYTF
TGTGCCAGCAGTTTACTCCCGGGACAGGGACCTATCTATGGCTACACCTTC
>TRBV5-3|TRBD1|TRBJ1-1|-
CARSLLSPGQGTEAFF
TGTGCCAGAAGCTTACTTTCTCCTGGACAGGGAACTGAAGCTTTCTTT
>TRBV9|-|TRBJ2-5|-
CASSVGRADGGETQYF
TGTGCCAGCAGCGTAGGTAGGGCAGACGGTGGGGAGACCCAGTACTTC
>TRBV6-5|-|TRBJ1-1|-
CASSLAANTEAFF
TGTGCCAGCAGCCTCGCGGCGAACACTGAAGCTTTCTTT
>TRBV7-2|-|TRBJ1-3|-
CASRLQELAGNTIYF
TGTGCCAGCAGACTACAGGAGTTGGCTGGAAACACCATATATTTT
>TRBV23-1|-|TRBJ1-1|-
CASSRSGTGTHAEAFF
TGCGCCAGCAGCCGGTCGGGAACCGGGACGCACGCTGAAGCTTTCTTT
>TRBV19|-|TRBJ2-2|-
CASSRGRAGELFF
TGTGCCAGTAGTCGGGGGAGAGCCGGGGAGCTGTTTTTT
>TRBV7-2|-|TRBJ1-6|-
CASSFDRSSYNSPLHF
TGTGCCAGCAGCTTCGACAGGAGCTCCTATAATTCACCCCTCCACTTT
>TRBV6-5|-|TRBJ1-3|-
CASSYSNRVPGNTIYF
TGTGCCAGCAGTTACTCTAACAGGGTGCCTGGAAACACCATATATTTT
>TRBV21-1|-|TRBJ2-1|-
CASTPGLAGVHNEQFF
TGTGCCAGCACCCCGGGACTAGCGGGAGTCCACAATGAGCAGTTCTTC
>TRBV27|-|TRBJ2-3|-
CASSFFRQRANTDTQYF
TGTGCCAGCAGTTTCTTTCGACAGCGCGCTAACACAGATACGCAGTATTTT
>TRBV7-9|-|TRBJ1-4|-
CASSLQVDNEKLFF
TGTGCCAGCAGCTTACAGGTGGATAATGAAAAACTGTTTTTT
>TRBV2|-|TRBJ2-2|-
CASSFQGPGTGELFF
TGTGCCAGCAGTTTTCAGGGGCCGGGGACCGGGGAGCTGTTTTTT
>TRBV6-5|-|TRBJ1-4|-
CASSYRGATNEKLFF
TGTGCCAGCAGTTACAGGGGGGCAACTAATGAAAAACTGTTTTTT
>TRBV19|-|TRBJ1-5|-
CASSILDRENQPQHF
TGTGCCAGTAGTATCCTCGATAGGGAAAATCAGCCCCAGCATTTT
>TRBV6-2/TRBV6-3|-|TRBJ2-5|once
CASSYSGGLKTQYF
TGTGCCAGCAGTTACTCCGGGGGGCTCAAGACCCAGTACTTC
>TRBV7-2|-|TRBJ1-1|-
CASRGQMGIGTEAFF
TGTGCCAGTCGCGGGCAAATGGGGATAGGCACTGAAGCTTTCTTT
>TRBV7-6|-|TRBJ1-5|once
CASSLSSGVNQPQHF
TGTGCCAGCAGCTTGAGCAGTGGGGTAAATCAGCCCCAGCATTTT
>TRBV6-1|TRBD2|TRBJ2-7|-
CASSEALRASGRPTYEQYF
TGTGCCAGCAGTGAAGCGCTCCGGGCTAGCGGGAGACCCACCTACGAGCAGTACTTC
>TRBV10-3|TRBD1|TRBJ2-7|once
CAISGGQVEVQYF
TGTGCCATCAGTGGAGGACAGGTCGAAGTGCAGTACTTC
>TRBV6-5|-|TRBJ1-5|once
CASSRGLSNQPQHF
TGTGCCAGCTCTAGGGGTCTGTCGAATCAGCCCCAGCATTTT
>TRBV28|-|TRBJ1-4|-
CATQATNEKLFF
TGTGCCACACAGGCAACTAATGAAAAACTGTTTTTT
>TRBV12-3/TRBV12-4|-|TRBJ1-5|-
CASSKIYQPQHF
TGTGCCAGCAGTAAAATTTATCAGCCCCAGCATTTT
>TRBV5-6|-|TRBJ1-2|-
CASSLAFQGQYGYTF
TGTGCCAGCAGCTTGGCTTTCCAGGGGCAATATGGCTACACCTTC
>TRBV7-2|-|TRBJ1-2|few
CASSLYGQTYTF
TGTGCCAGCAGCTTATATGGCCAGACCTACACCTTC
>TRBV3-1/TRBV3-2|TRBD1|TRBJ1-6|-
CASSPIGTGGNSPLHF
TGTGCCAGCAGCCCTATAGGGACAGGGGGAAATTCACCCCTCCACTTT
>TRBV6-2/TRBV6-3|TRBD1|TRBJ1-5|-
CASSWTGYQPQHF
TGTGCCAGCAGCTGGACAGGGTATCAGCCCCAGCATTTT
>TRBV18|TRBD1|TRBJ1-2|-
CASSGTGVPNGYTF
TGTGCCAGCTCAGGGACAGGGGTCCCGAATGGCTACACCTTC
>TRBV30|TRBD1|TRBJ1-1|once
CALKLGQGFMNTEAFF
TGTGCCTTGAAGTTGGGACAGGGTTTCATGAACACTGAAGCTTTCTTT
>TRBV27|-|TRBJ1-1|-
CASSLGGPMNTEAFF
TGTGCCAGCAGTTTGGGGGGACCGATGAACACTGAAGCTTTCTTT
>TRBV7-9|-|TRBJ2-7|-
CASSVIGSDYEQYF
TGTGCCAGCAGCGTGATCGGAAGTGACTACGAGCAGTACTTC
>TRBV30|-|TRBJ1-2|-
CAWSFSPDLYYF
TGTGCCTGGAGTTTTTCCCCCGACTTGTACTACTTC
>TRBV30|-|TRBJ1-1|-
CAWSPSGVTEAFF
TGTGCCTGGAGTCCTTCCGGCGTCACTGAAGCTTTCTTT
>TRBV6-6|TRBD2|TRBJ2-7|-
CAAGGEQYF
TGTGCCGCGGGAGGGGAGCAGTACTTC
>TRBV19|TRBD1|TRBJ1-4|-
CASGQGGEKLFF
TGTGCCAGTGGACAGGGGGGCGAAAAACTGTTTTTT
>TRBV29-1|-|TRBJ2-2|-
CSVLTENTGELFF
TGCAGCGTTCTAACAGAGAACACCGGGGAGCTGTTTTTT
>TRBV9|-|TRBJ1-2|-
CASSPGGKGYTF
TGTGCCAGCAGCCCCGGGGGGAAGGGCTACACCTTC
>TRBV5-4|TRBD1|TRBJ1-2|-
CASSTTGSSTNYGYTF
TGTGCCAGCAGCACGACAGGGTCCTCTACTAACTATGGCTACACCTTC
>TRBV7-8|TRBD1|TRBJ2-7|few
CASRQGSSYEQYF
TGTGCCAGCCGACAGGGGAGCTCCTACGAGCAGTACTTC
>TRBV27|TRBD1|TRBJ1-5|-
CASSPRDRGSNQPQHF
TGTGCCAGCAGTCCCCGTGACAGGGGGAGCAATCAGCCCCAGCATTTT
>TRBV4-2|-|TRBJ1-3|-
CASSQDQGSGNTIYF
TGTGCCAGCAGCCAGGATCAGGGCTCCGGAAACACCATATATTTT
>TRBV6-5|TRBD1|TRBJ2-7|-
CASSYSPAGGLDEQYF
TGTGCCAGCAGTTACTCCCCGGCAGGGGGCCTCGACGAGCAGTACTTC
>TRBV7-2|TRBD2|TRBJ2-7|-
CASSPASGSPTYEQYF
TGTGCCAGCAGCCCCGCTAGCGGGAGCCCGACCTACGAGCAGTACTTC
>TRBV9|-|TRBJ2-2|-
CASSGTRNTGELFF
TGTGCCAGCAGCGGAACTAGGAACACCGGGGAGCTGTTTTTT
>TRBV5-4|-|TRBJ2-5|-
CASSLVGSETQYF
TGTGCCAGCAGCTTGGTGGGGTCGGAGACCCAGTACTTC